This T cell receptor (beta chain) stems from a study of naive and memory T cell subsets. The ends were cut back, 1 base at V and 15 bases at J, with 13 bases in the middle. Germline V gene lookup returns CDR1 LNHNV and CDR2 YYDKDF (reference sequence). There are 12 residues in the CDR3. Four subsets defined by CD45RA and CD27 were sorted after CD3, CD4, CD8 and live/dead staining. The beta constant-region primer was an equimolar mix of two oligonucleotides covering TRBC1 and TRBC2. The cDNA 3' end received a ligated single-stranded oligonucleotide carrying the SP2 primer and a 12-nucleotide UMI. TCRdb fed the UMI-ligation and nested PCR reads into MiXCR, producing one record per CDR3 protein. Of about 90,000 distinct CDR3 sequences in the sample, 7% to 8% are singletons; the top ten hold more than 1.5%.

V usage is TRBV15 and J usage is TRBJ2-1; D gene unclear. This receptor was taken from a human donor in good health. Sequenced material: central memory CD4+ T cells from blood. CDR3 region: CATSRADRLPFF. The DNA for the CDR3 is TGTGCCACCAGCAGAGCGGACCGGTTGCCGTTCTTC.